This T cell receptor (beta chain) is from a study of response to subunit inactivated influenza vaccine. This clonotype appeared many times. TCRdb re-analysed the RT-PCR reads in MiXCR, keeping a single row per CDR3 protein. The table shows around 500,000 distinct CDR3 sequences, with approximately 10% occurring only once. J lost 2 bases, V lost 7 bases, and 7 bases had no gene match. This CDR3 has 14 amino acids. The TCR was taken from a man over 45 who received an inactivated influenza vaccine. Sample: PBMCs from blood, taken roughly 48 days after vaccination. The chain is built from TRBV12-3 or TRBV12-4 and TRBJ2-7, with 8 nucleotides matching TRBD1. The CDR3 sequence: CASTTDRGTYEQYF. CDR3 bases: TGTGCCAGCACCACTGACAGGGGTACCTACGAGCAGTACTTC.